The following is a T cell receptor (beta chain) sequence with its context. The antigen this receptor binds is unknown. Qualities for individual bases were not recorded, and no much larger clone is one base off. The entry originates in a study of control samples from healthy donors and cancer patients (TCRdb year 2020). The germline V gene provides CDR1 SGHAT and CDR2 FQNNGV. V and J lose 6 bases and 4 bases, and a span of 13 bases separates them. From cysteine to phenylalanine, the CDR3 is 13 amino acids long. Only the CDR3 region is kept as DNA, spanning 39 bases read in frame from base 1. The library came from the immunoSEQ multiplex PCR assay. This is the immuneACCESS table as TCRdb keeps it, with only in-frame sequences that have V and J called. A part of the clones is gone; compared with another copy, unresolved V genes explain less than half, and the rest is unexplained. The sample records 150,000 or so clones, around 90% of which are singletons. The ten largest make up approximately 7.2% of the sample.

The sample was blood. This TCR was recovered from a man between 18 and 35 years old in good health. The sequence joins TRBV11-2 to TRBJ2-7, with TRBD1 tentatively as D gene (6 bases match). Here the CDR3 is given as CASRSTTGYEQYF. The bases read TGTGCCAGCAGATCTACTACAGGGTACGAGCAGTACTTC.